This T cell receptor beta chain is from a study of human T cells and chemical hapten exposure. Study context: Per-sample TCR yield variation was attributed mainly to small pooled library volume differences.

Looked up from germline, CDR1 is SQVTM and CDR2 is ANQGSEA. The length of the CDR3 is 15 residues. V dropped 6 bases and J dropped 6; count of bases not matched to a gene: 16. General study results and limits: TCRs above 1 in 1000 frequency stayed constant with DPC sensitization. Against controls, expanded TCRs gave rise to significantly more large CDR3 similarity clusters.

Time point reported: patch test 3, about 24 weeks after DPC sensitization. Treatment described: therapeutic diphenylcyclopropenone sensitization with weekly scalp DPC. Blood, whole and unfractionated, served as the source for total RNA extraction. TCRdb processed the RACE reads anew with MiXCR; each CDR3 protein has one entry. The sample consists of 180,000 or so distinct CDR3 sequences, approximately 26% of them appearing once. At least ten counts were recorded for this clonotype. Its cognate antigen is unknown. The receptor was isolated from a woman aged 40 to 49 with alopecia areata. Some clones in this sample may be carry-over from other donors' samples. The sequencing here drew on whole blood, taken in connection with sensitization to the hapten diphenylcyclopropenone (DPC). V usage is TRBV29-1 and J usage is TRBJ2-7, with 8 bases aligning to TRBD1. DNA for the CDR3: TGCAGCGTCAAGGGGGGTGCCAGGGGGCCCGGCGAGCAGTACTTC. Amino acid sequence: CSVKGGARGPGEQYF.